This T cell receptor (beta chain) was captured in a study of shared clonotypes between healthy human individuals. Broader study findings: An effect of sequencing depth on clonotype sharing among donors was expected.

The CD4+ fraction was divided into a CD45RA+ naive subset and a CD45RA-negative memory subset. Every immunoSEQ plate was one replicate of a subset's evenly spread DNA. Generated by immunoSEQ multiplex PCR, the TCRdb table keeps only in-frame clones and is missing some. Of under 1,100,000 clones in the sample, around 82% were seen once. Worth noting for this clone: What it binds is unknown.

V was clipped by 4 bases and J by 7 bases, with 17 bases between them. CDR1 is SGHNT and CDR2 is YYREEE in the germline V gene (reference sequence). The CDR3 length is 14 residues. The sequence was obtained from a man younger than 35 in good health. Some clones in this sample may be carry-over from other donors' samples. The V call is TRBV5-4, the J call TRBJ1-2; D uncertain. Sequencing was carried out using memory CD4+ T cells from PBMCs. Subset denoted: CD45RA-negative fraction. The CDR3 bases are TGTGCCAGCAGCCCAGAGACCACCTGGCGTGGCTACACCTTC. Amino acids: CASSPETTWRGYTF.